Given below is one TCR beta chain in context. What it binds is unknown. This entry is derived from a study of vaccination and CD4 T cells after COVID-19. Sequenced with the Oncomine TCR Beta short-read assay was DNA taken from cultured CD4+ T cells. MiXCR was run by TCRdb on the PCR reads, yielding one entry per CDR3 protein. The sample carries 8,500 to 13,000 distinct CDR3 sequences, about 20% recorded once. The CDR3 covers 13 residues. Germline assignment: CDR1 MNHEY and CDR2 SVGEGT. The germline V and J ends were trimmed by 1 base and 6 bases, with 10 bases remaining between them. As for treatment: roughly ten-day PBMC culture with coronavirus spike peptide pools or control peptides (ViraFEST assay). Isolation of CD4+ T cells by negative selection took place after roughly nine days of culture.

This clonotype originated in a human donor who had recovered from COVID-19. The specimen comprised CD4+ T cells from blood, cultured in vitro, sampled after SARS-CoV-2 vaccination. The rearrangement uses TRBV6-2 or TRBV6-3 and TRBJ2-7, with D unresolved. Here the CDR3 DNA reads TGTGCCAGCAGTTACTATAACATGGTCGAGCAGTACTTC. Translating gives CASSYYNMVEQYF.